The next 28 T cell receptor beta chains were all read from a single sample in a study of CD8 T cells in Susac syndrome. With random hexamers, roughly 0.5 to 1 ug RNA was reverse transcribed. TCRdb re-analysed the immunoSEQ multiplex PCR reads in MiXCR, keeping a single row per CDR3 protein. The table shows around 170,000 distinct CDR3 sequences, with around 96% occurring only once. Sequencing was performed on CD4+ T cells from PBMCs. The source is a human donor with Susac syndrome.

The chain links TRBV11-3 to TRBJ2-5, with D perhaps matching TRBD2 (7 bases). Trimming stripped 5 bases from V and 5 bases from J, with 21 bases between. The germline CDR1 and CDR2 sequences are SGHNT and YENEEA. CDR3 size: 16 residues. The CDR3 nucleotides are TGTGCCAGCAGCCCGTCGGGTCCGGGGGGCCTGGAGACCCAGTACTTC. It specifies CASSPSGPGGLETQYF.

The V and J genes are TRBV30 and TRBJ2-3; D is ambiguous. This CDR3 has 12 amino acids. Germline V gene lookup returns CDR1 GTSNPN and CDR2 SVGIG (reference sequence). The V end was cut by 3 bases, the J end by 7 bases, with 11 bases between. The CDR3 DNA reads as TGTGCCTGGAGAAGTGCTTCAAATACGCAGTATTTT. Encoded protein: CAWRSASNTQYF.

This sequence joins TRBV7-6 and TRBJ2-5; 8 positions match TRBD2. CDR1 SGHVS and CDR2 FNYEAQ come from the germline V gene. The CDR3 totals 14 residues. Trimming removed 4 bases from V and 5 bases from J; junction bases left unmatched: 6. CDR3 DNA sequence: TGTGCCAGCAGCTCCTCCCGGGGGGGGGAGACCCAGTACTTC. This gives the protein CASSSSRGGETQYF.

This sequence joins TRBV6-5 and TRBJ1-2; D is possibly TRBD1 (6 bases). In germline, CDR1 is MNHEY, CDR2 SVGAGI. V was trimmed by 6 bases and J by 7 bases, leaving 15 bases between them. The CDR3 is made up of 13 amino acids. Here the CDR3 DNA reads TGTGCCAGCAGATCCAGGGGCGGAGGTGGCTACACCTTC. Its protein is CASRSRGGGGYTF.

The chain couples TRBV28 to TRBJ1-1; the match to TRBD1 covers 10 bases. CDR3 size: 15 residues. Germline CDR1 is MDHEN and CDR2 is SYDVKM. J was trimmed by 6 bases and V by 8 bases; bases with no gene match: 12. This CDR3 reads CASGRTGGVGAEAFF. CDR3 in DNA: TGTGCCAGCGGCCGGACAGGGGGAGTCGGCGCTGAAGCTTTCTTT.

The V and J genes are TRBV2 and TRBJ2-1, with no clear D. CDR1 is SNHLY, CDR2 FYNNEI, per germline. The V and J ends lost 7 bases and 7 bases respectively, with 8 bases between them. The CDR3 is 11 residues long. CDR3 amino acids: CASTRANEQFF. The CDR3 DNA follows: TGTGCCAGCACCCGGGCGAATGAGCAGTTCTTC. Full variable domain (rest looked up from reference TRBV2 and TRBJ2-1): EPEVTQTPSHQVTQMGQEVILRCVPISNHLYFYWYRQILGQKVEFLVSFYNNEISEKSEIFDDQFSVERPDGSNFTLKIRSTKLEDSAMYFCASTRANEQFFGPGTRLTVL.

The chain uses TRBV27 and TRBJ1-4; no definite D call. The germline V and J ends were trimmed by 1 base and 6 bases, with 12 bases remaining between them. This CDR3 spans 15 amino acids. Germline CDR1 MNHEY, CDR2 SMNVEV (reference sequence). CDR3 region: CASSLYGRMDEKLFF. The DNA of the CDR3 is TGTGCCAGCAGTTTATACGGCAGGATGGATGAAAAACTGTTTTTT.

This rearrangement joins TRBV9 to TRBJ1-3; the D gene is possibly TRBD1 (6 bases). Germline-derived CDR1 and CDR2 are SGDLS and YYNGEE. Trimming removed 0 bases at V and 0 bases at J, with 10 bases between. The CDR3 consists of 16 residues. The CDR3 here is CASSVEVQGSGNTIYF. The CDR3 bases are TGTGCCAGCAGCGTAGAGGTACAGGGCTCTGGAAACACCATATATTTT.

The chain combines TRBV3-1 with TRBJ2-5; 11 nucleotides match TRBD2. V gave up 5 bases and J gave up 2 bases; unmatched junction bases: 7. The CDR3 has 16 amino acids. Germline CDR1 LGHDT, CDR2 YNNKEL (reference sequence). The CDR3 region is CASSSGLAAAQETQYF. For the CDR3, the DNA is TGTGCCAGCAGCTCGGGACTAGCGGCCGCTCAAGAGACCCAGTACTTC.

The chain recombines TRBV20-1 with TRBJ2-3; 9 nucleotides agree with TRBD2. The CDR3 is 14 amino acids. Germline CDR1 and CDR2: DFQATT and SNEGSKA (reference sequence). The V segment lost 6 bases and the J segment 0 bases; nucleotides outside the gene matches: 4. The CDR3 region has the DNA TGCAGTGCGCGGGGGGGCGGGAGCACAGATACGCAGTATTTT. This codes for CSARGGGSTDTQYF.

The CDR3 protein is CASSQNTGTGNYGYTF. CDR3 sequence (DNA): TGTGCCAGCAGCCAGAATACCGGGACAGGGAACTATGGCTACACCTTC. The chain uses TRBV3-1 and TRBJ1-2; 9 nucleotides agree with TRBD1. The V segment lost 3 bases and the J segment 2 bases; nucleotides outside the gene matches: 7. Germline CDR1 is LGHDT and CDR2 is YNNKEL (reference sequence). There are 16 residues in the CDR3.

The V gene is TRBV29-1, the J gene TRBJ1-1, with 9 positions matching TRBD1. The trim removed 7 bases at V and 0 bases at J, leaving 6 bases unmatched. CDR1 and CDR2 (germline): SQVTM, ANQGSEA. The CDR3 spans 14 residues. CDR3 nucleotides: TGCAGCGCTGTGGGGACAGGGCTGAACACTGAAGCTTTCTTT. Translated: CSAVGTGLNTEAFF.

The chain uses TRBV4-1 and TRBJ2-3, with 9 bases matching TRBD2. CDR3 size: 16 residues. J lost 2 bases, V lost 4 bases, and 7 bases had no gene match. From germline, CDR1 is MGHRA and CDR2 YSYEKL. The CDR3 sequence: CASSRGRGEDTDTQYF. The DNA of the CDR3 is TGCGCCAGCAGCCGCGGGAGGGGCGAGGACACAGATACGCAGTATTTT.

The J gene is TRBJ2-5, the V gene TRBV29-1; D could derive from TRBD1 or TRBD2 (5 bases each). V gave up 6 bases and J gave up 5 bases, with 16 bases separating them. The CDR3 consists of 13 residues. Germline CDR1 reads SQVTM; CDR2 reads ANQGSEA. CDR3 coding DNA: TGCAGCGTAAGGGGACCGACACGGGAGACCCAGTACTTC. Amino acids: CSVRGPTRETQYF. The full variable domain, rest sourced from reference TRBV29-1 and TRBJ2-5, is SAVISQKPSRDICQRGTSLTIQCQVDSQVTMMFWYRQQPGQSLTLIATANQGSEATYESGFVIDKFPISRPNLTFSTLTVSNMSPEDSSIYLCSVRGPTRETQYFGPGTRLLVL.

This rearrangement joins TRBV9 to TRBJ2-7, with unresolved D. V was clipped by 0 bases and J by 3 bases, with 13 bases between them. The CDR3 totals 15 residues. In germline, CDR1 is SGDLS, CDR2 YYNGEE. CDR3 nucleotides: TGTGCCAGCAGCGTAGCGGCCGAGACCGTCTACGAGCAGTACTTC. It is translated as CASSVAAETVYEQYF.

J is TRBJ2-3 and V is TRBV29-1, with D uncertain. V was trimmed by 4 bases and J by 2 bases, leaving 19 bases between them. Germline CDR1 is SQVTM and CDR2 is ANQGSEA. This CDR3 has 16 residues. CDR3 sequence reads: CSVVARSQALTDTQYF. The CDR3 coding sequence is TGCAGCGTTGTTGCGCGGAGCCAGGCCCTCACAGATACGCAGTATTTT.

This sequence joins TRBV28 and TRBJ2-5, with D uncertain. Germline V gene data show CDR1 as MDHEN and CDR2 as SYDVKM. The CDR3 totals 11 residues. Trimming removed 7 bases from V and 4 bases from J, with 7 bases in between. CDR3 nucleotides: TGTGCCAGCATGGGCGCAGAGACCCAGTACTTC. Amino acids: CASMGAETQYF.

This rearrangement joins TRBV29-1 to TRBJ2-2; D remains unclear. The CDR3 consists of 14 residues. Trimming removed 4 bases from V and 4 bases from J, with 13 bases in between. CDR1 is SQVTM and CDR2 is ANQGSEA in the germline V gene. The CDR3 DNA follows: TGCAGCGTTGGTTGGGGTCCCGGCACCGGGGAGCTGTTTTTT. This gives the protein CSVGWGPGTGELFF.

With respect to this clonotype: An end of the junction differs from the germline gene, which may be a read error. V and J are TRBV25-1 and TRBJ1-2; D not resolved. This CDR3 comprises 11 residues. Germline CDR1 reads MGHDK; CDR2 reads SYGVNS. CDR3 sequence reads: CASSEVYVYTF. The CDR3 nucleotides read TGTGCCAGCAGTGAAGTTTATGTCTACACCTTC.

The chain uses TRBV6-1 and TRBJ2-5, with 11 bases that match TRBD2. The length of the CDR3 is 15 residues. CDR1 and CDR2 (germline): MNHNS, SASEGT. V was clipped by 2 bases and J by 1 base; unmatched bases: 0. The CDR3 loop reads CASSELAGGQETQYF. CDR3 in DNA: TGTGCCAGCAGTGAACTAGCGGGGGGCCAAGAGACCCAGTACTTC.

The gene calls are TRBV3-1 and TRBJ2-7; D is possibly TRBD2 (5 bases). This CDR3 contains 19 residues. Per the germline V gene, CDR1 is LGHDT and CDR2 is YNNKEL (reference sequence). The ends were cut back, 4 bases at V and 2 bases at J, with 27 bases in the middle. The CDR3 DNA reads as TGTGCCAGCAGCCCACAAGTGGGTCCCTCACGGGGATCCCCCTACGAGCAGTACTTC. This gives the protein CASSPQVGPSRGSPYEQYF.

The CDR3 DNA follows: TGTGCCAGCAGCCAAGAAGTGGTGGAGACCCAGTACTTC. Protein sequence: CASSQEVVETQYF. The chain combines TRBV4-2 with TRBJ2-5, with D hard to call. Trimming removed 0 bases from V and 5 bases from J, with 7 bases in between. CDR3 length: 13 amino acids. Germline V gene lookup returns CDR1 LGHNA and CDR2 YNFKEQ.

This chain links TRBV24-1 with TRBJ2-2; D is undetermined. The CDR3 sequence is 12 residues long. Trimming cost V 4 bases and J 8 bases, with 7 bases left between them. From germline, CDR1 is KGHDR and CDR2 SFDVKD. The CDR3 region has the DNA TGTGCCACCAGTGACCCGAGGGGGGAGCTGTTTTTT. Encoded protein: CATSDPRGELFF.

This sequence joins TRBV3-1 and TRBJ1-3; D not resolved. V was shortened by 4 bases and J by 6 bases, with 10 bases between the two germline ends. CDR1 LGHDT and CDR2 YNNKEL come from the germline V gene (reference sequence). This CDR3 is built from 13 residues. CDR3 nucleotides: TGTGCCAGCAGCCTCCGAATTGAAAACACCATATATTTT. The encoded protein is CASSLRIENTIYF.

The CDR3 DNA is TGTGCCAGCTCACCCTTTAGCGGGATCTCCTACGAGCAGTACTTC. Translating gives CASSPFSGISYEQYF. The chain joins TRBV18 to TRBJ2-7, with 8 bases matching TRBD2. The CDR3 length is 15 residues. Germline V gene lookup returns CDR1 KGHSH and CDR2 LQKENI. The junction had 4 bases not matched to a gene; V was cut back by 3 bases and J by 0 bases.

V gene TRBV28 combines with J gene TRBJ1-4; 7 nucleotides align to TRBD1. CDR1 is MDHEN, CDR2 SYDVKM, per germline. V lost 5 bases, J lost 7 bases, and 10 bases stayed unmatched. This CDR3 has 15 residues. CDR3 sequence reads: CASSLRQGAGEKLFF. The CDR3 coding sequence is TGTGCCAGCAGTCTCCGACAGGGCGCGGGTGAAAAACTGTTTTTT.

This clonotype was counted once. This chain joins TRBV24-1 and TRBJ2-7; D unresolved. Per the germline V gene, CDR1 is KGHDR and CDR2 is SFDVKD. Trimming took 8 bases from V and 7 from J, leaving 11 bases between them. The CDR3 sequence is 11 residues long. CDR3 protein: CATKVSTEQYV. For the CDR3, the DNA is TGTGCCACCAAGGTCTCCACAGAGCAGTACGTC.

The V call is TRBV18, the J call TRBJ1-1; D is unclear. The CDR3 covers 14 residues. The V and J ends lost 0 bases and 10 bases respectively, with 15 bases between them. Germline V gene sequence: CDR1 KGHSH, CDR2 LQKENI. For the CDR3, the DNA is TGTGCCAGCTCACCACCGGTCAAAGTTTTCGGAGCTTTCTTT. Residues: CASSPPVKVFGAFF.